A single sample is the source of the 17 T cell receptor beta chains below, sequenced in a study of T cell responses to AZD1222 COVID-19 vaccine. TCRdb's copy holds only in-frame clones and misses some; the assay was immunoSEQ multiplex PCR. Among about 170,000 clones, 85% to 90% were seen once, and the ten largest hold more than 3.5%. The sample consisted of peripheral blood, taken 28 days after the second dose of the MenACWY control vaccine. These receptors were taken from an adult who received the MenACWY meningococcal vaccine as a control.

The chain has TRBV9 and TRBJ2-2, with a weak D call TRBD2 (5 bases). Germline CDR1 SGDLS, CDR2 YYNGEE. V was cut by 5 bases and J by 6 bases, with 11 bases left in between. The CDR3 has 13 amino acids. CDR3 nucleotides: TGTGCCAGCAGACTAGATTTGGCCGGGGAGCTGTTTTTT. Its protein product is CASRLDLAGELFF.

V and J are TRBV29-1 and TRBJ1-2, with TRBD1 as a possible D gene (6 bases). The CDR3 runs 10 residues. Germline CDR1 is SQVTM and CDR2 is ANQGSEA. V lost 6 bases and J 8 bases, leaving 10 bases between the germline ends. CDR3 loop: CSVMTGGYTF. The DNA of the CDR3 is TGCAGCGTGATGACAGGCGGCTACACCTTC.

This clone showed up just a few times. V gene TRBV5-4 combines with J gene TRBJ2-7; 10 nucleotides agree with TRBD2. Germline loops: CDR1 SGHNT, CDR2 YYREEE (reference sequence). The V gene end was trimmed by 0 bases and the J gene end by 4 bases; junction bases not matched to a gene: 7. The CDR3 is 16 residues long. The CDR3 loop is CASSLGLGTSEYEQYF. The CDR3 DNA reads TGTGCCAGCAGCTTGGGCTTAGGGACTAGCGAATACGAGCAGTACTTC.

This clone was detected only once. The chain links TRBV27 to TRBJ2-2, with D hard to call. CDR3 length: 13 amino acids. Germline V gene sequence: CDR1 MNHEY, CDR2 SMNVEV (reference sequence). The V and J ends lost 5 bases and 0 bases respectively, with 4 bases between them. The CDR3 here is CASSQTNTGELFF. The DNA for the CDR3 is TGTGCCAGCAGTCAGACGAACACCGGGGAGCTGTTTTTT.

The V call is TRBV25-1, the J call TRBJ1-4; D is ambiguous. Germline values: CDR1 MGHDK, CDR2 SYGVNS. CDR3 length: 13 residues. V lost 5 bases and J lost 7, with 11 bases in between. The CDR3 reads CASSPGSSEKLFF. Here the CDR3 DNA reads TGTGCCAGCAGTCCGGGTAGTAGTGAAAAACTGTTTTTT. The full variable domain, in which reference TRBV25-1 and TRBJ1-4 provide the parts outside the CDR3, is EADIYQTPRYLVIGTGKKITLECSQTMGHDKMYWYQQDPGMELHLIHYSYGVNSTEKGDLSSESTVSRIRTEHFPLTLESARPSHTSQYLCASSPGSSEKLFFGSGTQLSVL.

V and J are TRBV11-1 and TRBJ1-1; D not resolved. CDR3 length: 14 residues. Germline V gives CDR1 SGHAT, CDR2 FQDESV (reference sequence). V lost 3 bases and J lost 1, with 9 bases in between. The CDR3 loop is CASSFGQANTEAFF. The CDR3 region has the DNA TGTGCCAGCAGCTTCGGGCAGGCGAACACTGAAGCTTTCTTT.

The rearrangement links TRBV6-6 to TRBJ2-7, with a possible D match to TRBD1 (5 bases). Trimming shortened V by 5 bases and J by 6 bases, and 11 bases separated the two germline ends. The CDR3 has 12 amino acids. Germline V gene lookup returns CDR1 MNHNY and CDR2 SVGAGI (reference sequence). The CDR3 spells CASSVTVGEQYF. The CDR3 DNA follows: TGTGCCAGCAGTGTGACAGTTGGCGAGCAGTACTTC.

In this sample, this clone turned up once. The rearrangement uses TRBV3-1 (or the pseudogene TRBV3-2) and TRBJ1-1; no reliable D call. Germline assignment: CDR1 LGHDT and CDR2 YNNKEL (reference sequence). The CDR3 loop spans 12 amino acids. Trimming took off 1 base at V and 7 bases at J, with 7 bases between the two ends. CDR3: CASSQGQLEAFF. DNA of the CDR3: TGTGCCAGCAGCCAAGGGCAGCTTGAAGCTTTCTTT.

This chain connects TRBV12-3 or TRBV12-4 to TRBJ1-2; the D gene is possibly TRBD1 (5 bases). Trimming pared 5 bases from V and 8 bases from J, leaving 15 bases between. CDR3 length equals 13 residues. The CDR3 is CASSVFTGDGYTF. CDR3 sequence (DNA): TGTGCCAGCAGTGTTTTTACAGGAGACGGCTACACCTTC.

V and J are TRBV9 and TRBJ1-1, with D unresolved. This CDR3 has 15 amino acids. The V end lost 4 bases, the J end lost 1 base, and 14 bases lay between the germline ends. CDR1 and CDR2 (germline): SGDLS, YYNGEE. CDR3: CASSTSGVGNTEAFF. The CDR3 DNA follows: TGTGCCAGCAGCACCTCGGGAGTAGGGAACACTGAAGCTTTCTTT.

The count of this clone is one. The rearrangement joins TRBV21-1 to TRBJ2-7; the tabulated D call, TRBD1, remains unverified against the DNA. TRBV21-1 is noted as a pseudogene. The CDR3 has 15 residues. The CDR3 bases are TGTGCCAGCAGCAAGTTCAGGGTCCTACCCTACGAGCAGTACTTC. Protein product: CASSKFRVLPYEQYF.

This clone was picked up a small number of times. The chain couples TRBV24-1 to TRBJ2-1; the D gene is possibly TRBD2 (6 bases). Germline V gene lookup returns CDR1 KGHDR and CDR2 SFDVKD. Trimming stripped 0 bases from V and 4 bases from J, with 6 bases between. The CDR3 spans 14 residues. Here the CDR3 DNA reads TGTGCCACCAGTGATTTGGCGGGGTACAATGAGCAGTTCTTC. It encodes CATSDLAGYNEQFF.

J is TRBJ2-3 and V is TRBV18, with TRBD1 as a possible D gene (6 bases). The CDR3 spans 15 residues. Trimming removed 4 bases from V and 3 bases from J, with 14 bases in between. Germline CDR1 KGHSH, CDR2 LQKENI. CDR3 protein: CASSLLVRGTDTQYF. In DNA form, the CDR3 reads TGTGCCAGCTCACTTCTGGTGAGGGGGACAGATACGCAGTATTTT. Full variable domain (outside the CDR3, taken from reference TRBV18 and TRBJ2-3): NAGVMQNPRHLVRRRGQEARLRCSPMKGHSHVYWYRQLPEEGLKFMVYLQKENIIDESGMPKERFSAEFPKEGPSILRIQQVVRGDSAAYFCASSLLVRGTDTQYFGPGTRLTVL.

This clone has only a few counts. This chain connects TRBV25-1 to TRBJ2-7; TRBD1 agrees at 9 bases. The CDR3 consists of 16 residues. CDR1 is MGHDK, CDR2 SYGVNS, per germline. V lost 3 bases, J lost 5 bases, and 11 bases stayed unmatched. In DNA form, the CDR3 reads TGTGCCAGCAGTGACCCAACGGGGACAGGGTACCACGAGCAGTACTTC. It codes for CASSDPTGTGYHEQYF.

The chain links TRBV9 to TRBJ2-2; 13 nucleotides match TRBD2. Germline trimming cut 7 bases from V and 5 bases from J; bases unmatched to any gene: 14. CDR3 length: 18 residues. Per germline, CDR1 SGDLS and CDR2 YYNGEE. CDR3 protein: CASSSVGLAGAGTGELFF. The CDR3 coding sequence is TGTGCCAGCTCGAGCGTCGGACTAGCGGGAGCGGGGACCGGGGAGCTGTTTTTT.

The rearrangement joins TRBV7-8 to TRBJ2-7; possibly TRBD1 for D (6 bases). V lost 5 bases to trimming and J lost 0 bases, with 14 bases between them. Germline assignment: CDR1 SGHVS and CDR2 FQNEAQ. This CDR3 region has 15 residues. The CDR3 loop reads CASSPGQTYSYEQYF. The CDR3 DNA reads TGTGCCAGCAGCCCAGGACAGACCTACTCCTACGAGCAGTACTTC. The full variable domain, with the rest looked up from reference TRBV7-8 and TRBJ2-7, is GAGVSQSPRYKVAKRGQDVALRCDPISGHVSLFWYQQALGQGPEFLTYFQNEAQLDKSGLPSDRFFAERPEGSVSTLKIQRTQQEDSAVYLCASSPGQTYSYEQYFGPGTRLTVT.

There are a few counts of this clone. The gene calls are TRBV11-3 and TRBJ2-1, with a tentative D call TRBD1 (6 bases). The CDR3 sequence is 12 residues long. The germline V and J ends were trimmed by 6 bases and 6 bases, with 9 bases remaining between them. CDR1 and CDR2 from the germline V gene are SGHNT and YENEEA. CDR3 DNA: TGTGCCAGCAGTCTGACAGGCAATGAGCAGTTCTTC. Residues: CASSLTGNEQFF.